This T cell receptor (beta chain) was identified during a study of T cell clusters in autoimmune cytopenias (dated by TCRdb to between 2018 and 2021). For the wider study: Per sample, TRB sequencing gave a median depth of about 52,000 reads and a median of about 2,300 distinct TRB clonotypes. Peripheral blood TRB and IGH repertoires were sequenced in autoimmune cytopenia patients at active disease and during treatment follow-up, alongside healthy, CLL and autoimmune hepatitis controls. The goal of the study was to find out whether patients with autoimmune cytopenia have a disease-specific immune repertoire signature that could be used as a blood-based biomarker. The paper as a whole reports these results and caveats: The T cell clusters were defined only in silico, and the functional role of the clusters was left to be validated experimentally. The cluster-lack signature was not seen for secondary cytopenia versus CLL, apparently masked by the dominant lymphoma-associated repertoire. A lack of physiological T cell clusters in primary autoimmune cytopenia patients was suggested by GLIPH, as 51 clusters were found to be exclusive to healthy donors versus under 20 exclusive to patients. TRB repertoire shifts, with less even repertoires in secondary cytopenia and CLL, mostly reflected lymphoma bias rather than autoimmunity. Compared with active autoimmune hepatitis patients, healthy donors had almost three times as many exclusive TRB clusters, a finding consistent with an autoimmunity-wide signature.

Per sample, 250 ng of peripheral blood genomic DNA, some 40,000 genome equivalents, was used for TRB amplification. TRB rearrangements were amplified by multiplex PCR following a touch-down protocol, with the TRB-A and TRB-B primer pools mixed in one tube. Illumina adapters and sample indices were added to the amplicons through two consecutive PCR reactions using Phusion HS II polymerase. The amplicons were gel-purified using the NucleoSpin Gel and PCR Clean-up kit, after which quantification was performed by Qubit and quality was checked on an Agilent 2100 Bioanalyzer. Sequencing of the libraries was done on an Illumina MiSeq with paired-end, single-indexed, 600-cycle runs. The original pipeline was this. MiXCR version 2.1.12, together with the default MiXCR reference library, was used to align and assemble the TRB reads. A clone was defined by each unique CDR3 nucleotide sequence, and the analysis included only productive sequences supported by at least two reads. To assess repertoire diversity, an R script computed alpha-parameterized diversity profiles (alpha 0 to 5), which included the Shannon (alpha 1) and Simpson (alpha 2) indices. The tcR package was used to compute combinatorial TRB VJ usage, and cohorts were compared on this usage by principal component analysis with ade4. GLIPH clustering of TCRbeta CDR3s was carried out on cohort pairs matched by age and read depth, and cluster frequencies were compared by Wilcoxon test. After TCRdb reprocessed the reads, each CDR3 protein sequence was kept as one row, without DNA. For this entry, the V and J calls and clone size follow TCRdb and not the study's own pipeline. The sample table includes about 7,500 distinct CDR3 sequences. The ten largest account for roughly 3.2% of the sample.

Its frequency places this clonotype as medium-sized (0.01 to 0.1%); no count is recorded. The antigen this receptor binds is unknown. The sequence derives from a human donor with an autoimmune cytopenia or autoimmune hepatitis (not recorded which). Specimen: peripheral blood.

This receptor carries the CDR3 CASSLEAGGPGDTQYF. Recombination connected TRBV11-2 to TRBJ2-3; checking the TCRdb D call of TRBD2 is not possible without DNA. From a lookup of the germline V gene, CDR1 and CDR2 are SGHAT and FQNNGV. The CDR3 runs 16 amino acids, cysteine and phenylalanine included. The DNA is not on file.